This record concerns one T cell receptor (beta chain) sequence. Its cognate antigen has yet to be identified. Per-base qualities were not stored, and no clone one base away is much larger. Collaborating institutions collected whole blood in K2EDTA tubes following their own protocols. For TCRbeta analysis, collaborators shipped samples as frozen whole blood, isolated PBMCs, or DNA extracted from either of those sample types. The immunoSEQ Assay, a bias-controlled multiplex PCR, was used to amplify TCRbeta CDR3 regions from genomic DNA. For the original study's pipeline: Within the assay, amplification of reference gene primers was used to estimate how many nucleated cells each sample contained. To quantify the absolute abundance of each unique TCRbeta CDR3 rearrangement, sequence reads were collapsed and filtered. For each sample, productive Simpson clonality was calculated by taking the square root of Simpson's diversity index across productive rearrangements. TCRdb carries this immuneACCESS record with in-frame sequences only. Its versions omit some clonotypes, under half of them owing to an unresolved V gene in the studies checked, with the rest unexplained. Clone size and V and J calls were adopted from that table, with D and trimming inferred from the DNA. The sample table holds some 260,000 clones, of which roughly 80% were seen once. The ten top clones hold roughly 4.9% of the sample.

This sample was included in a study of blood T cell repertoires in COVID-19 (TCRdb year 2020). Study-level background: Samples from collaborators originated in the United States, Italy and Spain and spanned both the acute and convalescent phases of COVID-19. The repertoires were made available in a free public database intended to serve as a resource for research on the immune response to SARS-CoV-2. Samples came from the ongoing ImmuneRACE study (first 160 participants) plus 1,254 subjects from 6 global collaborators. The material from the prospective study consisted of cDNA or gDNA derived from T cells, B-cell-depleted T cells, or PBMCs. The dataset comprised deeply sampled blood TCRbeta repertoires from subjects exposed to, actively infected with, or recovered from COVID-19. HLA class I and class II types, where available, came from metadata supplied by the sample provider rather than from assay-based typing. Nearly every sample came with metadata listing a de-identified subject ID, COVID-19 status, age in years and sex. The study at large found these results: How much clinical and demographic metadata was included differed by source and by participant, and the metadata was provided uncurated.

CDR1 and CDR2 were assigned from the germline V gene as MGHRA and YSYEKL. Compared with germline, V lacks 0 bases and J lacks 6 bases; bases without a gene match: 3. The CDR3 runs 15 residues from the cysteine to the phenylalanine. This entry keeps only the CDR3 DNA: 45 bases, framed from base 1. The chain is encoded by TRBV4-1 joined to TRBJ2-1; TRBD1 aligns with 9 central bases. This clonotype originated in a woman older than 75 with active or convalescent COVID-19. What was sequenced was peripheral blood. The CDR3 amino acid sequence is: CASSQDDRGFNEQFF. Read as DNA, the sequence is TGCGCCAGCAGCCAAGATGACAGGGGGTTCAATGAGCAGTTCTTC.